The entry below gives a single T cell receptor (beta chain) sequence along with its context. Its binding antigen is unknown. Base qualities were left out, and no much larger clone turns up one base away. Lesional scalp punch biopsies and peripheral blood were obtained from alopecia areata patients. PBMCs were isolated by density centrifugation and stained for CD3, CD4 and CD8, and CD4+ and CD8+ T cells were sorted on a FACSAria. The library was produced with the immunoSEQ multiplex PCR assay. RNA was extracted from all samples and reverse transcribed into cDNA as template for TCR sequencing. First-strand cDNA was synthesized with SuperScript III using a 2:1 mix of oligo-dT and random hexamers. Amplification bias was assessed with a synthetic immune receptor repertoire, and residual bias was removed computationally. As for how the authors treated the data: After raw reads were preprocessed to remove errors, the CDR3 was defined following IMGT conventions as running from the conserved cysteine to phenylalanine. Clonality was computed by normalizing Shannon entropy by log2 of the number of productive unique TCRs and subtracting the result from 1. Scalp TCRbeta sequences were cross-referenced with sorted blood CD4 and CD8 repertoires so that the CD4 or CD8 identity of scalp clones could be inferred. The clones in this table, taken by TCRdb from immuneACCESS, are in-frame only. Not every clone is retained; where verified, under half of the shortfall comes from an unresolved V gene, and the cause of the rest is unknown. The D gene and trimming were derived from the DNA, and the V and J assignments and clone size from that table. Within this sample are 120,000 to 150,000 clones, with roughly 44% of them counted one time only. The ten most abundant clones make up around 7% of the sample.

The data stem from a study of CD8+ T cells in alopecia areata (dated by TCRdb to 2016 to 2019). Background on the whole study: Treated patients were enrolled in an open-label pilot trial of oral tofacitinib, 5 to 10 mg twice daily, for moderate-to-severe alopecia areata. Patients stayed on tofacitinib for 6 to 18 months and then had 6 months of follow-up off drug so that delayed response and recurrence could be assessed. To study T cell clonal expansion in alopecia areata, the researchers applied high-throughput TCRbeta sequencing to both the C3H/HeJ mouse model and human patients. In humans, TCRbeta sequencing was performed on scalp tissue and on sorted CD4+ and CD8+ peripheral blood T cells from healthy controls and from patients with patchy or totalis/universalis alopecia areata. Biopsies were taken from tofacitinib-treated patients at baseline and again at 4 and 24 weeks into treatment, and several of those patients also had a later scalp biopsy. Clonality in the scalp was compared among normal scalp (n=4), patchy alopecia areata scalp (n=8), and alopecia totalis/universalis scalp (n=8). RNA came from the PAXgene miRNA kit for fixed scalp, the miRNeasy kit for PBMCs, and the RNeasy kit for mouse skin. immunoSEQ multiplex PCR using 35 Vbeta forward primers and 13 Jbeta reverse primers was used to amplify TCRbeta CDR3 regions. On the study overall, not on this receptor specifically: Shared TCR sequences between patients were less evident than in mice, which may be partly attributable to HLA diversity in the patient population. Higher clonality and more expanded CD8+ clones were observed in lesional scalp than in normal scalp, particularly in alopecia totalis/universalis, a finding suggestive of antigenic drive. Scalp TCR repertoire analysis is complicated because resident alphabeta T cells in normal human skin are also sequenced, whereas mouse skin is dominated by gammadelta T cells.

Sequencing was done on a sample of CD4+ T cells sorted from blood. The receptor's source is a human donor with alopecia areata.

This receptor carries the CDR3 CASSPGRTGTDYEQYF. The nucleotide sequence reads as follows: TGTGCCAGCAGTCCAGGTCGGACCGGGACGGACTACGAGCAGTACTTC. Recombination connected TRBV27 to TRBJ2-7; the D region may be TRBD1 or TRBD2, each matching 5 bases equally. The cysteine opens and the phenylalanine closes a CDR3 of 16 amino acids. The entry retains the CDR3 DNA only, 48 bases that are in frame from base 1. Via the germline V gene (reference sequence), CDR1 is MNHEY and CDR2 SMNVEV. The junction carries 20 bases between V and J, which are trimmed by 5 bases and 3 bases respectively.